This T cell receptor (beta chain) was sequenced in a study of T cell repertoires in cytomegalovirus infection. Study as a whole: Both a matching HLA type and CMV infection were indicated by public TCR beta signatures. Regarding the study as a whole: Dominating the ex vivo response were HLA-C-restricted CMV-specific TCR beta clonotypes. The cumulative frequency of public TCR beta families distinguished individuals who carried CMV together with the relevant HLA.

The length of the CDR3 is 15 residues. The V gene lost 0 bases and the J gene lost 8 bases, with 14 bases spanning the gap. From germline, CDR1 is SNHLY and CDR2 FYNNEI. TCRdb re-called the reads through MiXCR, storing one row per CDR3 protein. In the table there are about 130,000 distinct CDR3 sequences, 20% to 30% of which are singletons. This clonotype was detected once. Its matching antigen is unknown. The chain is built from TRBV2 and TRBJ2-1; D is ambiguous. The material sequenced was PBMCs, sequenced either directly or after in vitro stimulation (not recorded which). The receptor's source is a human donor in good health (CMV status not recorded). Some clones in this sample may be carry-over from other donors' samples. The chain's CDR3 is CASSEALFRFDEQFF. The CDR3 bases are TGTGCCAGCAGTGAAGCGCTTTTTCGGTTTGATGAGCAGTTCTTC.